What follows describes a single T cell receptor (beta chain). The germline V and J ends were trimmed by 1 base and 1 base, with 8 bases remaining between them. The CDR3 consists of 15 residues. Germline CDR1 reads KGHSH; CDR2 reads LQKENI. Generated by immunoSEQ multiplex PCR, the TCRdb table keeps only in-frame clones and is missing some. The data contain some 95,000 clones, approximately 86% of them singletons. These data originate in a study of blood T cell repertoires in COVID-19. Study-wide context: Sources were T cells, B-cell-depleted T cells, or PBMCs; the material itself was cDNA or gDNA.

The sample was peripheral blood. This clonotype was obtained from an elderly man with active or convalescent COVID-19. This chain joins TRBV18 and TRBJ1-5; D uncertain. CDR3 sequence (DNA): TGTGCCAGCTCACCACGGCCCGGGAGCAATCAGCCCCAGCATTTT. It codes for CASSPRPGSNQPQHF.